The sequence of this TCR beta chain was determined in a study of blood T cells in healthy people across ages. This clonotype was recorded many times. Combining a sample-barcoded 5' primer with a J-beta primer mix, a second PCR ran for roughly 7 to 12 cycles. A single record per CDR3 protein comes from TCRdb applying MiXCR to the 5' RACE reads. Of some 1.5 million distinct CDR3 sequences in the sample, roughly 30% were seen once. CDR3 length equals 14 residues. V trimming: 4 bases; J trimming: 7 bases; junction bases outside the gene matches: 11. CDR1 and CDR2 from the germline V gene are SQVTM and ANQGSEA.

This rearrangement joins TRBV29-1 to TRBJ2-7, with TRBD1 matching over 9 bases. The sequence was obtained from a woman aged 25 to 39 in good health. What was sequenced was blood. The CDR3 DNA follows: TGCAGCGTTGGTCCACAGGGGGCAAGGTGGGAGCAGTACTTC. Translated, it gives CSVGPQGARWEQYF.